These 30 T cell receptor beta chains were sequenced from one sample in a study of response to subunit inactivated influenza vaccine. TCRdb recomputed calls from the RT-PCR reads with MiXCR, one row per CDR3 protein. The sample records 550,000 to 800,000 distinct CDR3 sequences, 15% to 19% being singletons. The source was PBMCs from blood, collected 11 to 12 days after vaccination. These receptors were taken from a man aged 45 to 65 who received an inactivated influenza vaccine.

The chain joins TRBV24-1 to TRBJ2-2; D is unclear. Trimming removed 1 base from V and 13 bases from J, with 12 bases in between. Germline lookup yields CDR1 KGHDR and CDR2 SFDVKD. The CDR3 sequence is 13 residues long. The CDR3 is CATSDFGQTGLFF. In DNA form, the CDR3 reads TGTGCCACCAGTGATTTTGGCCAAACTGGGCTGTTTTTT.

This chain links TRBV7-9 with TRBJ1-4; 10 bases match TRBD1. This CDR3 spans 17 amino acids. Per germline, CDR1 SEHNR and CDR2 FQNEAQ (reference sequence). Trimming took 7 bases from V and 8 from J; bases not matched to a gene: 16. CDR3 in DNA: TGTGCCAGCACAGCGTGGATTGGGGACAGGGGAGGCGAAAAACTGTTTTTT. This gives the protein CASTAWIGDRGGEKLFF.

This sequence joins TRBV15 and TRBJ2-1; D is undetermined. Germline lookup yields CDR1 LNHNV and CDR2 YYDKDF (reference sequence). This CDR3 is built from 15 residues. V was trimmed by 4 bases and J by 0 bases, leaving 10 bases between them. CDR3 amino acids: CATSTDSSSYNEQFF. CDR3 DNA: TGTGCCACCAGCACAGATTCTAGCTCCTACAATGAGCAGTTCTTC.

The chain joins TRBV28 to TRBJ2-3; 9 bases are a match to TRBD2. Germline V gene lookup returns CDR1 MDHEN and CDR2 SYDVKM. The CDR3 extends over 17 amino acids. Trimming took 2 bases from V and 1 from J; bases not matched to a gene: 7. Written as DNA, the CDR3 is TGTGCCAGCAGTTTACCCGGGAAGCGGGGGGGCACAGATACGCAGTATTTT. It translates to CASSLPGKRGGTDTQYF.

Many counts were recorded for this clonotype. The CDR3 DNA follows: TGTGCCATCAGTGGGACTAGCGGGAGTCTGCACGAGCAGTACTTC. This translates into CAISGTSGSLHEQYF. The chain is built from TRBV10-3 and TRBJ2-7, with 13 bases lining up with TRBD2. The length of the CDR3 is 15 residues. Germline V gene data show CDR1 as ENHRY and CDR2 as SYGVKD. The junction had 5 bases not matched to a gene; V was cut back by 4 bases and J by 5 bases.

Worth noting for this clonotype: The CDR3 does not close with the conserved phenylalanine or tryptophan, likely indicating a read error. The chain combines TRBV28 with TRBJ2-5, with D perhaps given as TRBD1 or TRBD2 (5 bases each). Trimming took 6 bases from V and 3 from J, leaving 14 bases between them. CDR1 MDHEN and CDR2 SYDVKM come from the germline V gene. The CDR3 has 14 residues. CDR3 in DNA: TGTGCCAGCAGCCGCATCGGGACGGAAGAGACCCAGTACCTC. Translated: CASSRIGTEETQYL.

This clonotype was observed at least ten times. This rearrangement joins TRBV29-1 to TRBJ2-5, with a weak D call TRBD1 (6 bases). The germline CDR1 and CDR2 sequences are SQVTM and ANQGSEA. The CDR3 covers 12 residues. Trimming removed 3 bases at V and 5 bases at J, with 10 bases between. CDR3: CSVESQGETQYF. CDR3 coding DNA: TGCAGCGTTGAGTCACAGGGCGAGACCCAGTACTTC.

The CDR3 protein is CASSPLSGRAGEQFF. CDR3 nucleotide sequence: TGTGCCAGCAGCCCCCTTAGCGGGAGGGCCGGGGAGCAGTTCTTC. The rearrangement links TRBV4-2 to TRBJ2-1, with 11 bases matching TRBD2. The junction had 9 bases not matched to a gene; V was cut back by 4 bases and J by 10 bases. This CDR3 contains 15 residues. Germline loops: CDR1 LGHNA, CDR2 YNFKEQ.

The rearrangement uses TRBV15 and TRBJ2-7; D perhaps matches TRBD2 (6 bases). The CDR3 runs 14 residues. Trimming cost V 6 bases and J 3 bases, with 15 bases left between them. In germline, CDR1 is LNHNV, CDR2 YYDKDF (reference sequence). The CDR3 sequence: CATSQPTSSYEQYF. The CDR3 bases are TGTGCCACCAGTCAACCCACTAGCAGCTACGAGCAGTACTTC.

The count of this clonotype is one. V is TRBV5-6 and J is TRBJ1-3; TRBD1 is a possible D gene (6 bases). Per germline, CDR1 SGHDT and CDR2 YYEEEE. This CDR3 spans 15 amino acids. Trimming cost V 2 bases and J 1 base, with 10 bases left between them. The CDR3 here is CASSFQTGSGNTIYF. CDR3 sequence (DNA): TGTGCCAGCAGCTTCCAGACAGGATCTGGAAACACCATATATTTT.

This clonotype was seen a handful of times. This chain links TRBV6-5 with TRBJ2-1; no definite D call. The germline V and J ends were trimmed by 8 bases and 10 bases, with 12 bases remaining between them. Looked up from germline, CDR1 is MNHEY and CDR2 is SVGAGI. The CDR3 consists of 11 residues. Written as DNA, the CDR3 is TGTGCCAGCGGCCGTCCGCGGGAGCAGTTCTTC. This gives the protein CASGRPREQFF.

This clonotype showed up many times. CDR3 sequence reads: CSARDLGTGANTGELFF. CDR3 in DNA: TGCAGTGCTAGAGATCTGGGGACAGGGGCGAACACCGGGGAGCTGTTTTTT. V is TRBV20-1 and J is TRBJ2-2; 10 bases align to TRBD1. The ends lost 0 bases at V and 0 bases at J; junction bases unmatched: 4. Germline CDR1 reads DFQATT; CDR2 reads SNEGSKA (reference sequence). The CDR3 has 17 amino acids.

The V and J genes are TRBV20-1 and TRBJ2-5; D may be TRBD1 (5 bases). V lost 5 bases and J 3 bases, leaving 19 bases between the germline ends. The CDR3 spans 15 residues. The germline CDR1 and CDR2 sequences are DFQATT and SNEGSKA (reference sequence). Here the CDR3 reads CSAQTSGLSKETQYF. The CDR3 DNA sequence: TGCAGTGCTCAGACTTCAGGGTTGAGTAAAGAGACCCAGTACTTC.

CDR3 in DNA: TGTGCCAGCAGCTCGTTCCGGGACAGGGGATTGGGGCTTAATGAAAAACTGTTTTTT. This translates into CASSSFRDRGLGLNEKLFF. This chain links TRBV11-2 with TRBJ1-4, with TRBD1 matching 10 bases. V lost 4 bases to trimming and J lost 4 bases; unmatched junction nucleotides: 15. The germline V gene has CDR1 SGHAT and CDR2 FQNNGV. There are 19 residues in the CDR3.

This clonotype showed up just a few times. V is TRBV28 and J is TRBJ2-5, with TRBD2 as a possible D gene (5 bases). The germline gives CDR1 MDHEN, CDR2 SYDVKM. This CDR3 is 15 amino acids long. V was pared by 3 bases and J by 2 bases, with 13 bases between. The CDR3 loop is CASSFLAGEQETQYF. The DNA for the CDR3 is TGTGCCAGCAGTTTTTTGGCGGGCGAACAAGAGACCCAGTACTTC.

There are many counts of this clonotype. The chain recombines TRBV20-1 with TRBJ2-7, with 7 bases identical to TRBD1. From germline, CDR1 is DFQATT and CDR2 SNEGSKA (reference sequence). This CDR3 comprises 15 residues. V trimming: 1 base; J trimming: 1 base; junction bases outside the gene matches: 7. This CDR3 is CSARAKTGNSYEQYF. In DNA, the CDR3 is TGCAGTGCTAGAGCTAAGACAGGGAATTCCTACGAGCAGTACTTC.

This clonotype has a count of ten or more. V is TRBV7-2 and J is TRBJ1-2, with TRBD1 matching 9 bases. CDR3 length: 15 amino acids. Germline V gives CDR1 SGHTA, CDR2 FQGNSA. V was pared by 1 base and J by 4 bases, with 4 bases of the junction left unmatched. The CDR3 reads CASSLGGQGGYGYTF. The DNA for the CDR3 is TGTGCCAGCAGCTTAGGGGGACAGGGAGGCTATGGCTACACCTTC.

The V gene is TRBV6-2 or TRBV6-3, the J gene TRBJ2-1; D call uncertain. CDR3 size: 11 residues. Per the germline V gene, CDR1 is MNHEY and CDR2 is SVGEGT. The V gene lost 5 bases and the J gene lost 10 bases, with 9 bases spanning the gap. The CDR3 spells CASSGLGEQFF. As DNA, the CDR3 is TGTGCCAGCAGTGGGTTGGGCGAGCAGTTCTTC.

This clonotype has only a few counts. This sequence joins TRBV20-1 and TRBJ2-1, with D perhaps TRBD1 or TRBD2 (5 bases each). CDR1 and CDR2 from the germline V gene are DFQATT and SNEGSKA (reference sequence). Between the trimmed V and J ends, which lost 4 bases and 9 bases, there was a span of 16 bases. This CDR3 contains 13 residues. CDR3 DNA: TGCAGTGCTAACGAAGGGGCGAGGGGTGAGCAGTTCTTC. Residues: CSANEGARGEQFF.

This chain uses TRBV5-5 with TRBJ1-2; D gene ambiguous. Germline V lookup: CDR1 SGHKS, CDR2 YYEKEE (reference sequence). Trimming took off 4 bases at V and 1 base at J, with 8 bases between the two ends. The CDR3 spans 13 residues. CDR3 loop: CASSAKHNYGYTF. The CDR3 DNA is TGTGCCAGCAGCGCAAAGCATAACTATGGCTACACCTTC.

V gene TRBV20-1 combines with J gene TRBJ2-3; TRBD2 matches at 11 bases. The ends lost 7 bases at V and 1 base at J; junction bases unmatched: 4. CDR3 length: 14 amino acids. CDR1 and CDR2 (germline): DFQATT, SNEGSKA (reference sequence). CDR3 amino acids: CSEGTSGGTDTQYF. CDR3 bases: TGCAGTGAGGGGACTAGCGGAGGCACAGATACGCAGTATTTT.

This clonotype was counted between two and nine times. V and J are TRBV20-1 and TRBJ2-2, with 7 bases aligning to TRBD2. V gave up 3 bases and J gave up 2 bases; unmatched junction bases: 3. This CDR3 contains 14 residues. Germline CDR1 and CDR2: DFQATT and SNEGSKA (reference sequence). The CDR3 region is CSASGGFNTGELFF. The CDR3 DNA reads as TGCAGTGCTAGCGGGGGGTTCAACACCGGGGAGCTGTTTTTT.

J is TRBJ2-3 and V is TRBV19, with D uncertain. This CDR3 has 13 residues. CDR1 is LNHDA and CDR2 is SQIVND in the germline V gene (reference sequence). The CDR3 sequence is CTSSDTATDTQYF. The DNA of the CDR3 is TGTACATCCTCGGATACAGCTACAGATACGCAGTATTTT.

The CDR3 loop is CSVLDGTDTQYF. CDR3 nucleotides: TGCAGCGTGTTGGACGGCACAGATACGCAGTATTTT. The chain couples TRBV29-1 to TRBJ2-3; D unclear. Germline V lookup: CDR1 SQVTM, CDR2 ANQGSEA. The CDR3 has 12 amino acids. Trimming pared 6 bases from V and 1 base from J, leaving 8 bases between.

V is TRBV11-2 and J is TRBJ2-1, with 8 bases that match TRBD1. The germline CDR1 and CDR2 sequences are SGHAT and FQNNGV. CDR3 size: 16 residues. J gave up 8 bases and V 5 bases, and 14 bases lay outside the gene matches. The CDR3 nucleotides are TGTGCCAGCAGCAGACAGGGGATCGAGGGAGGCTATGAGCAGTTCTTC. Translating gives CASSRQGIEGGYEQFF.

The CDR3 DNA reads as TGCGCCAGCAGCGTAGCAGGGGGCAATAATTCACCCCTCCACTTT. Protein product: CASSVAGGNNSPLHF. V usage is TRBV5-1 and J usage is TRBJ1-6; 8 bases line up with TRBD1. Per germline, CDR1 SGHRS and CDR2 YFSETQ. This CDR3 has 15 residues. V was pared by 4 bases and J by 5 bases, with 5 bases of the junction left unmatched. Looking up the rest from reference TRBV5-1 and TRBJ1-6 gives the full variable domain: KAGVTQTPRYLIKTRGQQVTLSCSPISGHRSVSWYQQTPGQGLQFLFEYFSETQRNKGNFPGRFSGRQFSNSRSEMNVSTLELGDSALYLCASSVAGGNNSPLHFGNGTRLTVT.

This clonotype was counted a few times. V and J are TRBV28 and TRBJ2-2; either TRBD1 or TRBD2 may fit D (6 bases each). The CDR3 totals 15 residues. Germline loops: CDR1 MDHEN, CDR2 SYDVKM. V was trimmed by 6 bases and J by 3 bases, leaving 14 bases between them. The CDR3 DNA reads as TGTGCCAGCAGAGTCCAGGGGAGGTACACCGGGGAGCTGTTTTTT. Its translation is CASRVQGRYTGELFF.

This clonotype was found once. J is TRBJ2-1 and V is TRBV6-2 or TRBV6-3; weak D call: TRBD1 (5 bases). Germline V gives CDR1 MNHEY, CDR2 SVGEGT. The V and J ends lost 5 bases and 3 bases respectively, with 14 bases between them. This CDR3 comprises 15 residues. The CDR3 loop is CASSTYQGGYNEQFF. The CDR3 coding sequence is TGTGCCAGCAGTACGTACCAGGGTGGCTACAATGAGCAGTTCTTC.

Many counts were recorded for this clonotype. The genes are TRBV29-1 and TRBJ2-3; 9 bases match TRBD2. The CDR3 has 14 amino acids. The germline CDR1 and CDR2 sequences are SQVTM and ANQGSEA. Trimming cost V 3 bases and J 1 base; bases outside gene matches: 2. The CDR3 is CSVDRTSGTDTQYF. Here the CDR3 DNA reads TGCAGCGTTGACCGGACTAGCGGCACAGATACGCAGTATTTT.

The genes are TRBV2 and TRBJ2-1; 7 bases agree with TRBD1. This CDR3 has 13 residues. Trimming took 7 bases from V and 4 from J; bases not matched to a gene: 4. Germline CDR1 is SNHLY and CDR2 is FYNNEI. CDR3 sequence: CASTSDRYNEQFF. Written as DNA, the CDR3 is TGTGCCAGCACATCGGACAGGTACAATGAGCAGTTCTTC.